This TCR beta chain was identified in a study of neoadjuvant anti-PD-1 for oral cavity cancer. Study-wide context: Patients mostly received three to four biweekly nivolumab doses at 3 mg/kg before surgery. Around day 43, patients without progression received a fourth nivolumab dose before surgery.

Time point of the sample: after neoadjuvant nivolumab, at surgical resection. Analysis of PBMCs was direct, with no culture step. The repertoire was sequenced with immunoSEQ multiplex PCR; TCRdb's copy has only in-frame clones and lacks some. Of 9,800 or so clones listed, approximately 61% are singletons. The CDR3 is 13 residues long. Per germline, CDR1 SGHKS and CDR2 YYEKEE (reference sequence). V was trimmed by 0 bases and J by 5 bases, leaving 8 bases between them. This chain uses TRBV5-5 with TRBJ2-5; D might be TRBD2 (5 bases). The receptor comes from a person between 35 and 79 years old with oral cavity squamous cell carcinoma. This material consisted of PBMCs, taken after nivolumab (anti-PD-1) treatment. The CDR3 reads CASSLGSGETQYF. The CDR3 nucleotides read TGTGCCAGCAGCTTGGGGTCGGGGGAGACCCAGTACTTC.